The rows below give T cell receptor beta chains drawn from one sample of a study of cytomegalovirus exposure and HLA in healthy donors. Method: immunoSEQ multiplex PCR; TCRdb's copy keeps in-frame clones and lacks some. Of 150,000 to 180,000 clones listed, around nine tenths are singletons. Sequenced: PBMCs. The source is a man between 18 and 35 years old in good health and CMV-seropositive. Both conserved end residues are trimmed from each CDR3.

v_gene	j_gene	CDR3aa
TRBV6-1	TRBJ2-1	ASNSGGGRGNEQF
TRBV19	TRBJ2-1	ASSWGSASSYNEQF
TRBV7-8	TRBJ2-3	ASSSDRGGTDTQY
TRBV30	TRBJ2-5	ALTGASEETQY
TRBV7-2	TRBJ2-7	ASSPGQGIPYEQY
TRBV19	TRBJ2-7	ASSIAGRREQY
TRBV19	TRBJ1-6	ASTVQGVGNSPLH
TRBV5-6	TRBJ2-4	ASSLSPRGRGAKNIQY
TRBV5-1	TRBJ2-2	ASSPVTGVDTGELF
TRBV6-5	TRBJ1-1	ASSYSNSGLNTEAF
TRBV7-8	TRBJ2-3	ASSLRDRGFTDTQY
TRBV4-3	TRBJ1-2	ASSQAPAGSNYGYT
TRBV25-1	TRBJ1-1	ASSNTELTGGPPRAF
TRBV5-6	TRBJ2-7	ASSWGTDPYEQY
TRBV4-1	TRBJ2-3	ASSRTTPDTQY
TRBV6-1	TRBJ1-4	ASSRRPNEKLF
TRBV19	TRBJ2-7	ASSISDRGNEQY
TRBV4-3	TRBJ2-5	ASSQGPSGRETQY
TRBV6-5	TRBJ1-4	ASSYSIRGINEKLF
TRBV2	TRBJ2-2	ASSETAGGSNTGELF
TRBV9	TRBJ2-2	ASSAAGVNTGELF
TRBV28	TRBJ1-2	ASSSRGYGYT
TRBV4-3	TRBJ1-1	ASSQSPIQGMNTEAF
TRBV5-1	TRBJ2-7	ASGQGTGYEQY